This TCR beta chain derives from a study of blood T cell repertoires in COVID-19. Overall study: Sites across the United States, Italy and Spain contributed samples from acute and convalescent COVID-19. The cDNA or gDNA used as material had been derived from T cells, B-cell-depleted T cells, or PBMCs.

In the original analysis: Estimation of nucleated cell counts relied on the amplification of reference gene primers. The method was immunoSEQ multiplex PCR; TCRdb's version includes in-frame clones alone and lacks a portion of them. Clonal size and the V and J genes are those of that table, whereas D and trimming came from the DNA. The data contain about 190,000 clones, 87% of them seen just once; the ten biggest clones take up 20% to 25%. The CDR3 has 14 amino acids. Trimming removed 3 bases from V and 6 bases from J; junction bases left unmatched: 4. CDR1 SSHAT and CDR2 FNYEAQ come from the germline V gene (reference sequence).

The gene calls are TRBV7-7 and TRBJ2-3; 9 bases match TRBD2. Sequenced input: peripheral blood. This clonotype was sampled from a man in his sixties with active or convalescent COVID-19. CDR3 coding DNA: TGTGCCAGCAGCTTTAGTACTAGCGGGGATACGCAGTATTTT. Translated, it gives CASSFSTSGDTQYF.